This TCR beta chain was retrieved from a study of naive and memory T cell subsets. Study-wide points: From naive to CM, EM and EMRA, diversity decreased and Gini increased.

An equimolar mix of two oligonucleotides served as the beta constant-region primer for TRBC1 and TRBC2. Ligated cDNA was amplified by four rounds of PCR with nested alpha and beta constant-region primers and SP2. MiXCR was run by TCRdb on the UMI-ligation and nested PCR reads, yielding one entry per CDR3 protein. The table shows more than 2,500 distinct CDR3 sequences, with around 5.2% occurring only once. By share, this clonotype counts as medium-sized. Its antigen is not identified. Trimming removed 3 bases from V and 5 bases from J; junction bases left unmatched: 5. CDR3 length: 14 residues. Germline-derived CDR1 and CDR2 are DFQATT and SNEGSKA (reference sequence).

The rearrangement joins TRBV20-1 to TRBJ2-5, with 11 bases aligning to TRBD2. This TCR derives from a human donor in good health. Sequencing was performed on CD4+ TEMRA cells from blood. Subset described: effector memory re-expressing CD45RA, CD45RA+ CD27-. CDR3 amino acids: CSASTSGRGETQYF. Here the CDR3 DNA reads TGCAGTGCTAGCACTAGCGGGAGAGGTGAGACCCAGTACTTC.